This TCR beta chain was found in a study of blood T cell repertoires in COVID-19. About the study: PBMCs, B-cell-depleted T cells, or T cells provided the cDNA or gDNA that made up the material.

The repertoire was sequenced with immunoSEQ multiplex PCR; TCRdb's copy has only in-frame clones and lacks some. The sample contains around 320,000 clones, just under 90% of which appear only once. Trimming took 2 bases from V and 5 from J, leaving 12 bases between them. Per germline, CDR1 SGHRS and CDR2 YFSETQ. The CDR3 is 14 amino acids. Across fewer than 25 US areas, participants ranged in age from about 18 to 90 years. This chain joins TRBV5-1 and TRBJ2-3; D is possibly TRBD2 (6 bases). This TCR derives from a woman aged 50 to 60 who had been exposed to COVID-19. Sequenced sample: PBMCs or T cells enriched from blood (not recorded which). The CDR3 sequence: CASSFDLAVDTQYF. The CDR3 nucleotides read TGCGCCAGCAGCTTCGATTTAGCGGTAGATACGCAGTATTTT.